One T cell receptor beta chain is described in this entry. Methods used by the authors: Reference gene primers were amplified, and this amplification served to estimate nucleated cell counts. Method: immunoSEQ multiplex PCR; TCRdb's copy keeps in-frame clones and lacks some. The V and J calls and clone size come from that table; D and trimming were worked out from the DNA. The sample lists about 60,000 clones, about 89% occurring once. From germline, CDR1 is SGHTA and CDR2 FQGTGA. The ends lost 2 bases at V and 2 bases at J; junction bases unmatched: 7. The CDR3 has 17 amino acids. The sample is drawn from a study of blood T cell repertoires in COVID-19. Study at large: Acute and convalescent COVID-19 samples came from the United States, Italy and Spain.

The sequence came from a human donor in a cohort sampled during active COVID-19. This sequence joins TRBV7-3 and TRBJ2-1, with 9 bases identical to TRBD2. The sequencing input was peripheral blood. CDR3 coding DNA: TGTGCCAGCAGCTTAGCGGGAGGGCCCGGAGCCTACAATGAGCAGTTCTTC. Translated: CASSLAGGPGAYNEQFF.